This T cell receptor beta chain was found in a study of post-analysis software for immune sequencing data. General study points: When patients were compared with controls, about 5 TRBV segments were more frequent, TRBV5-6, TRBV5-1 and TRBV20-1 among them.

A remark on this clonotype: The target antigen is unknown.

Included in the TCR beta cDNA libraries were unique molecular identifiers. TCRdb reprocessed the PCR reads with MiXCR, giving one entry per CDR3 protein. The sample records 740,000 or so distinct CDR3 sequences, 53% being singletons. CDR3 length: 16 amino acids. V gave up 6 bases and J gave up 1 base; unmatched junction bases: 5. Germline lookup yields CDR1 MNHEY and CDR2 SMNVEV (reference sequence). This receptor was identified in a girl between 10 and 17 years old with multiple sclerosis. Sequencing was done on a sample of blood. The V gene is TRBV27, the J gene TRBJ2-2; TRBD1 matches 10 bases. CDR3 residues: CASRKWDRGNTGELFF. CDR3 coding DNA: TGTGCCAGCAGGAAATGGGACAGGGGGAACACCGGGGAGCTGTTTTTT.